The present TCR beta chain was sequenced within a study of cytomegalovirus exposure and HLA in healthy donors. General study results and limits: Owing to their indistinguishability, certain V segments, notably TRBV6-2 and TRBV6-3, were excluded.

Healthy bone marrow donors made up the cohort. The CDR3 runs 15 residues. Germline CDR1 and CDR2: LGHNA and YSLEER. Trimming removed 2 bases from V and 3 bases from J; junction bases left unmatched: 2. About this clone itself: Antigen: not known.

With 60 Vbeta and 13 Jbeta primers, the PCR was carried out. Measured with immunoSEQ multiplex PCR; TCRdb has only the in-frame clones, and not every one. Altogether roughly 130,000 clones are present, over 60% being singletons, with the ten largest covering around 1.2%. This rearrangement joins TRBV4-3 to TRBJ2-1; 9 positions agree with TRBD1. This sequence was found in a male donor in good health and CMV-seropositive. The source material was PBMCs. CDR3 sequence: CASSQWDRVYNEQFF. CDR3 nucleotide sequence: TGCGCCAGCAGCCAATGGGACAGGGTCTACAATGAGCAGTTCTTC.